A selection of T cell receptor beta chains follows, all from one sample in a study of glioma-infiltrating T cells. TCRdb re-derived calls from the multiplex PCR reads in MiXCR, one entry per CDR3 protein. The top ten hold 35% to 40% of the sample, which has 90,000 or so distinct CDR3 sequences, around 42% seen once. Material: glioma tissue, nonneoplastic brain tissue, or PBMCs (not recorded which). The receptors stem from a human donor with low-grade glioma or glioblastoma, undergoing nonglioma brain surgery, or in good health (not recorded which). CDR3s include the opening cysteine and the closing phenylalanine or tryptophan. The order of the fields is CDR3 length, V gene, D gene, clone size, J gene, CDR3 DNA, CDR3 protein. A D gene is named only where the DNA matches it firmly. Size is stated for part of the rows, as once, few or many counts, or as a class when the clone is expanded.

len: 14; v_gene: TRBV13; d_gene: TRBD2; abundance: .; j_gene: TRBJ2-1; CDR3nt: TGTGCCAGCAGTGAGCGGGACTCCTACAATGAGCAGTCCTTC; CDR3aa: CASSERDSYNEQSF
len: 11; v_gene: TRBV6-6; d_gene: .; abundance: .; j_gene: TRBJ1-5; CDR3nt: TGTGCCAGTGCTTCAGGTCAGCCCCAGCATTTT; CDR3aa: CASASGQPQHF
len: 15; v_gene: TRBV20-1; d_gene: TRBD2; abundance: many; j_gene: TRBJ2-5; CDR3nt: TGCAGTGCAAGAGATAATAGCGGGGGGCAAGGGACCCAGTACTTC; CDR3aa: CSARDNSGGQGTQYF
len: 14; v_gene: TRBV7-8; d_gene: .; abundance: many; j_gene: TRBJ1-5; CDR3nt: TGTGCCAGCAGCTTGGGCATCTCCTCTCAGCCCCAGCATTTT; CDR3aa: CASSLGISSQPQHF
len: 19; v_gene: TRBV6-1; d_gene: TRBD1; abundance: many; j_gene: TRBJ1-1; CDR3nt: TGTGCCAGCAGTGAGCGTGGACCGGGACAGGTATTTCGGAGTACTGAAGCTTTCTTT; CDR3aa: CASSERGPGQVFRSTEAFF
len: 14; v_gene: TRBV19; d_gene: TRBD1; abundance: .; j_gene: TRBJ1-1; CDR3nt: TGTGCCAGTGTATACAGGGGCCCGAACACTGAAGCTCTCTTT; CDR3aa: CASVYRGPNTEALF
len: 15; v_gene: TRBV5-5; d_gene: TRBD2; abundance: .; j_gene: TRBJ2-7; CDR3nt: TGTGCCAGCAGCTTGAGACTAGCGGATCGCTACGAGCAGTACTTC; CDR3aa: CASSLRLADRYEQYF
len: 14; v_gene: TRBV7-2; d_gene: .; abundance: many; j_gene: TRBJ2-7; CDR3nt: TGTGCCAGCAGCTTAGTCCCGGGGCCCTACGAGCAGTACTTC; CDR3aa: CASSLVPGPYEQYF
len: 16; v_gene: TRBV28; d_gene: TRBD2; abundance: .; j_gene: TRBJ2-7; CDR3nt: TGTGCCAGCAGTGACCGACTAGCGGGGTCCTACAGTGAGCAGTACTTC; CDR3aa: CASSDRLAGSYSEQYF
len: 13; v_gene: TRBV10-3; d_gene: .; abundance: many; j_gene: TRBJ2-1; CDR3nt: TGTGCCGCCAACTTGGAGCCGGGGAATGAGCAGTTCTTC; CDR3aa: CAANLEPGNEQFF
len: 14; v_gene: TRBV12-3/TRBV12-4; d_gene: .; abundance: many; j_gene: TRBJ1-5; CDR3nt: TGTGCCAGCAGTTTAGCGGGGGGGGATCAGCCCCAGCATTTT; CDR3aa: CASSLAGGDQPQHF
len: 14; v_gene: TRBV6-1; d_gene: .; abundance: .; j_gene: TRBJ2-3; CDR3nt: TGTGCCAGCGGTCAGCGAGTTGGGGGAGATACCCAGTATTTT; CDR3aa: CASGQRVGGDTQYF
len: 13; v_gene: TRBV5-4; d_gene: .; abundance: many; j_gene: TRBJ2-5; CDR3nt: TGTGCCAGCAGGGCATCACCGCAAGAGACCCAGTACTTC; CDR3aa: CASRASPQETQYF
len: 16; v_gene: TRBV7-3; d_gene: .; abundance: .; j_gene: TRBJ2-7; CDR3nt: TGTGCCAGCAGCTTAAGTGAGGGTATGGGAAACTACGAGCAGTACTTC; CDR3aa: CASSLSEGMGNYEQYF
len: 18; v_gene: TRBV15; d_gene: TRBD2; abundance: .; j_gene: TRBJ2-3; CDR3nt: TGTGCCACCAGCAGAGATACCCTAGCGGGAGCGGGAACAGATACGCAGTATTTT; CDR3aa: CATSRDTLAGAGTDTQYF
len: 14; v_gene: TRBV28; d_gene: .; abundance: many; j_gene: TRBJ2-1; CDR3nt: TGTGCCAGCAGTTCACCGGGAGCTTACAATGAGCAGTTCTTC; CDR3aa: CASSSPGAYNEQFF
len: 15; v_gene: TRBV6-2/TRBV6-3; d_gene: TRBD1; abundance: many; j_gene: TRBJ1-2; CDR3nt: TGTGCCAGCAGTTGGACTACAGGGGGGTCCTATGGCTACACCTTC; CDR3aa: CASSWTTGGSYGYTF
len: 16; v_gene: TRBV12-5; d_gene: .; abundance: .; j_gene: TRBJ2-6; CDR3nt: TGTGCTAGTGGTTTGGACACAGGGAGTGGGGCCAACGTCCTGACTTTC; CDR3aa: CASGLDTGSGANVLTF
len: 15; v_gene: TRBV20-1; d_gene: .; abundance: many; j_gene: TRBJ2-4; CDR3nt: TGCAGTGCTAGAGTGCAGGCGACCCCGAAAAACATTCAGTACTTC; CDR3aa: CSARVQATPKNIQYF
len: 15; v_gene: TRBV20-1; d_gene: .; abundance: .; j_gene: TRBJ1-3; CDR3nt: TGCAGTGTAGGTGGGGGCAGGACCTCTGGAAGCACCATATATTTT; CDR3aa: CSVGGGRTSGSTIYF
len: 17; v_gene: TRBV6-5; d_gene: .; abundance: many; j_gene: TRBJ2-3; CDR3nt: TGTGCCAGCAGCAAGTCGAGTAGTGAAACGCAGGCAGATACGCAGTATTTT; CDR3aa: CASSKSSSETQADTQYF
len: 11; v_gene: TRBV9; d_gene: .; abundance: .; j_gene: TRBJ2-7; CDR3nt: TGTGCCAACAGCGCCGGGCACGAGCAGTACTTC; CDR3aa: CANSAGHEQYF
len: 14; v_gene: TRBV12-5; d_gene: .; abundance: .; j_gene: TRBJ2-3; CDR3nt: TGTGCTAGTGCCGAGGCCAGCAGCCCAGATACGCAGTATTTT; CDR3aa: CASAEASSPDTQYF
len: 15; v_gene: TRBV7-9; d_gene: .; abundance: many; j_gene: TRBJ2-3; CDR3nt: TGTGCCAGCAGCTTAGTCGGGACTGGCACAGATACGCAGTATTTT; CDR3aa: CASSLVGTGTDTQYF